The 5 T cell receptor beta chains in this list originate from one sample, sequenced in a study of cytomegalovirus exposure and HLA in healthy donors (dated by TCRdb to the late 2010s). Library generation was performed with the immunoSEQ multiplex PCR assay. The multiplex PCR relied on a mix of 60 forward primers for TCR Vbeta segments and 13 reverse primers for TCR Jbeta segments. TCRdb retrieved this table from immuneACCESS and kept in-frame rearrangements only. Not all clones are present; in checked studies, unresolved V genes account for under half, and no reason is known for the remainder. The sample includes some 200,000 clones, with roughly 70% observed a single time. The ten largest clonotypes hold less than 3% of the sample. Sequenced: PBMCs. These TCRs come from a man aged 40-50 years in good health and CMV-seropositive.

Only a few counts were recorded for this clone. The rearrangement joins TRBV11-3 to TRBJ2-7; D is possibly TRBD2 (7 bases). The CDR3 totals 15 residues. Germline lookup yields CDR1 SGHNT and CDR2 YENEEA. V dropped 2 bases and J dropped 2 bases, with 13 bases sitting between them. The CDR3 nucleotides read TGTGCCAGCAGCTTAAGGGGGGGAACTACCTACGAGCAGTACTTC. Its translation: CASSLRGGTTYEQYF.

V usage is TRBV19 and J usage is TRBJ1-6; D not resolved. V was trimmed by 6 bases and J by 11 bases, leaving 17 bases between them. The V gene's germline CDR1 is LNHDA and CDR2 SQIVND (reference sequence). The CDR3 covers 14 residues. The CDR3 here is CASSPSEYGTPLHF. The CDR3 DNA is TGTGCCAGTAGCCCCTCCGAGTACGGTACACCCCTCCACTTT.

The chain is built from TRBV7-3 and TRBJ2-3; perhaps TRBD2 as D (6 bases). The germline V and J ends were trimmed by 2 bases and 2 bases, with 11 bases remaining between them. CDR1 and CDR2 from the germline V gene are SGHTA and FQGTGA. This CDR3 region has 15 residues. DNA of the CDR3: TGTGCCAGCAGCTTACCAGGAGGGGACACAGATACGCAGTATTTT. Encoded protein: CASSLPGGDTDTQYF.

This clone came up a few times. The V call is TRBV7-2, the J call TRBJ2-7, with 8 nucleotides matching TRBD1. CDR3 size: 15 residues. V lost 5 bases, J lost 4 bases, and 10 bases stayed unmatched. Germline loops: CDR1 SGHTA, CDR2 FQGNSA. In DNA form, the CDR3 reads TGTGCCAGCAGCCCCAGAGGGACAGGAAGGTACGAGCAGTACTTC. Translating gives CASSPRGTGRYEQYF.

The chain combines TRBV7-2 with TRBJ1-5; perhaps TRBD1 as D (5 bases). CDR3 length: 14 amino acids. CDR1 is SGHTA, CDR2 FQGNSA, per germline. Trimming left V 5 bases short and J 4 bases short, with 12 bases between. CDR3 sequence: CASSLEAGNQPQHF. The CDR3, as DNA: TGTGCCAGCAGCCTAGAGGCAGGGAATCAGCCCCAGCATTTT.